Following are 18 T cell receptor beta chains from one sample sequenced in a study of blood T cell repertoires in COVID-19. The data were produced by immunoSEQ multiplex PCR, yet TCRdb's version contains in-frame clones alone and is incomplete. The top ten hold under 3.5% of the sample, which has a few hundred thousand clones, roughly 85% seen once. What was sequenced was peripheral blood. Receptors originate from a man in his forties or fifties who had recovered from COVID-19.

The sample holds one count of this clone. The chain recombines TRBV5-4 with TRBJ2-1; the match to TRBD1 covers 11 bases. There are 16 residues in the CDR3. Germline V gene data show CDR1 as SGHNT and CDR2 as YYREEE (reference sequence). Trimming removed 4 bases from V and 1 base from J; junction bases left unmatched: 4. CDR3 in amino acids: CASSAGQGASYNEQFF. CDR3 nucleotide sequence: TGTGCCAGCAGCGCCGGACAGGGGGCTTCCTACAATGAGCAGTTCTTC.

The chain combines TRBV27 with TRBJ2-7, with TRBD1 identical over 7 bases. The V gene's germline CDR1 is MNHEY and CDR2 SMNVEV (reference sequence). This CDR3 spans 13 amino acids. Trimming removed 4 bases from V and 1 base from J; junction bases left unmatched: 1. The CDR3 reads CASSWTGSYEQYF. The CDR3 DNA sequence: TGTGCCAGCAGTTGGACAGGATCCTACGAGCAGTACTTC.

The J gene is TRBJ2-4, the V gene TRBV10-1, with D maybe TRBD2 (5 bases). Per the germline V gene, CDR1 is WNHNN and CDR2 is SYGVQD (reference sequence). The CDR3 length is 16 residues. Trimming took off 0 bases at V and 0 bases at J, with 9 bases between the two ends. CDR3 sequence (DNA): TGCGCCAGCAGTGAGTCTGGACTCAAAGCCAAAAACATTCAGTACTTC. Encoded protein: CASSESGLKAKNIQYF.

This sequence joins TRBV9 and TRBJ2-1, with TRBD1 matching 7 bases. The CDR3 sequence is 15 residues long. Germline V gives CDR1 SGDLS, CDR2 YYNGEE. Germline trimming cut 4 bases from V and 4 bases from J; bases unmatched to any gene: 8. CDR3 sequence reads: CASSPGGATYNEQFF. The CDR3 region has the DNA TGTGCCAGCAGCCCAGGGGGAGCCACTTACAATGAGCAGTTCTTC. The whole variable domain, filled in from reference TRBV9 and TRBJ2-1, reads DSGVTQTPKHLITATGQRVTLRCSPRSGDLSVYWYQQSLDQGLQFLIQYYNGEERAKGNILERFSAQQFPDLHSELNLSSLELGDSALYFCASSPGGATYNEQFFGPGTRLTVL.

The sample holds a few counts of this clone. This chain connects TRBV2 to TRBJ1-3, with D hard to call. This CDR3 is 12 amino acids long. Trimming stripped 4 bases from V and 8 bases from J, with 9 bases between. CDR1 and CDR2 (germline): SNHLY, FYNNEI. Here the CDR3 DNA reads TGTGCCAGCAGTGTTAAGGGAGACACCATATATTTT. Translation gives CASSVKGDTIYF.

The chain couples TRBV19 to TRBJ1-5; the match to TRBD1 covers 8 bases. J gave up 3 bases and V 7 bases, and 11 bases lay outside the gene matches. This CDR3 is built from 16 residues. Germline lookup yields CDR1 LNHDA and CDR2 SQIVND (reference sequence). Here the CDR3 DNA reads TGTGCCAGTAAGACCGGTGACAGGGGTGCCAATCAGCCCCAGCATTTT. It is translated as CASKTGDRGANQPQHF.

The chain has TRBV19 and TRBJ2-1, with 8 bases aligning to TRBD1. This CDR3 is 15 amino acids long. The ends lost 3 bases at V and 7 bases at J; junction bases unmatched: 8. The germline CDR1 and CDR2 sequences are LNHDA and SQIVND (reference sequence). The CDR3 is CASSIGQGARNEQFF. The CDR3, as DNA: TGTGCCAGTAGTATCGGGCAGGGGGCAAGAAATGAGCAGTTCTTC.

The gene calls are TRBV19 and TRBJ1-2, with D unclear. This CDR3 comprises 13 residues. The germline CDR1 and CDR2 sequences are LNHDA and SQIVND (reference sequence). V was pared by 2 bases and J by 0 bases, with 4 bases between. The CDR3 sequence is CASSITTNYGYTF. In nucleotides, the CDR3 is TGTGCCAGTAGTATAACTACTAACTATGGCTACACCTTC.

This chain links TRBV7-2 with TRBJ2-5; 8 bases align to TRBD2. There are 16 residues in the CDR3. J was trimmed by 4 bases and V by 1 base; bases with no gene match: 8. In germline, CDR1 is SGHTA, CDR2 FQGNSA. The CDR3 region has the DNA TGTGCCAGCAGCTTAGGTGGAGCGGGAGTTCGAGAGACCCAGTACTTC. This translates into CASSLGGAGVRETQYF.

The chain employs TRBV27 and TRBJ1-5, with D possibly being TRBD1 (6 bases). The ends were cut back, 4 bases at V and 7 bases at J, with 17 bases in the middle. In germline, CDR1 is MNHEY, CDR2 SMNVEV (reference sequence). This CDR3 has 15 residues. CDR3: CASSYAGAPGQPQHF. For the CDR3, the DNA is TGTGCCAGCAGTTATGCGGGGGCGCCGGGACAGCCCCAGCATTTT.

The CDR3 DNA sequence: TGTGCCAGCAGCTGGGACACCACTTACGAGCAGTACTTC. It yields the protein CASSWDTTYEQYF. The rearrangement uses TRBV7-2 and TRBJ2-7, with a tentative D call TRBD1 (6 bases). The germline V gene encodes CDR1 SGHTA and CDR2 FQGNSA. This CDR3 comprises 13 residues. The V and J ends lost 4 bases and 4 bases respectively, with 11 bases between them.

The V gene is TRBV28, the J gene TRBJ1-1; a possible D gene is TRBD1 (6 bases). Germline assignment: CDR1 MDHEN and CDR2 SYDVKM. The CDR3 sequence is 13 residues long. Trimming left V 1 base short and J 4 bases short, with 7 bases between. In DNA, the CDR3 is TGTGCCAGCAGTTTATTGGGGGCCACTGAAGCTTTCTTT. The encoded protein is CASSLLGATEAFF.

CDR3 sequence reads: CASSPNRVTIYEQYF. The CDR3, as DNA: TGTGCCAGCAGTCCAAACAGGGTTACTATATACGAGCAGTACTTC. The chain employs TRBV6-5 and TRBJ2-7, with D possibly being TRBD1 (6 bases). V lost 5 bases and J lost 4, with 18 bases in between. Germline V gene sequence: CDR1 MNHEY, CDR2 SVGAGI. CDR3 length: 15 residues.

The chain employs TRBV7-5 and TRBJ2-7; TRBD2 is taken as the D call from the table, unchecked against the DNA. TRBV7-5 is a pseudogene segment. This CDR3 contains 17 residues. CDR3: CARSPEGLAEEPYEQYF. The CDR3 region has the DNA TGTGCCAGAAGCCCTGAAGGGCTAGCGGAGGAACCCTACGAGCAGTACTTC.

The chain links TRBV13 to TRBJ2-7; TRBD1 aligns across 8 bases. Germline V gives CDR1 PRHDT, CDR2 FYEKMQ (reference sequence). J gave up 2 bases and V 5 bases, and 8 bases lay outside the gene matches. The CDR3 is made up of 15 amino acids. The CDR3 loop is CASSTNDRGPYEQYF. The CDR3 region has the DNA TGTGCCAGCAGCACTAACGACAGGGGCCCCTACGAGCAGTACTTC.

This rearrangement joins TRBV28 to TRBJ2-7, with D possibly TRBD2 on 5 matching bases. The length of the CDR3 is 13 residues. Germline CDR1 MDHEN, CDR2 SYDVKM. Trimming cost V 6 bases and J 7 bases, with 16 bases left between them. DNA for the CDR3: TGTGCCAGCAGCTTACCCGGGGTTCTTGAGCAGTACTTC. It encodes CASSLPGVLEQYF.

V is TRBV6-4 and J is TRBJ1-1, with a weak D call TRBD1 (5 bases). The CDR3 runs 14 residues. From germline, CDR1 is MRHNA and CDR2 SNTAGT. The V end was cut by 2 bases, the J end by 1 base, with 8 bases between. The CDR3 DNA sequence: TGTGCCAGCAGTGACACGGACAAGAACACTGAAGCTTTCTTT. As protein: CASSDTDKNTEAFF.

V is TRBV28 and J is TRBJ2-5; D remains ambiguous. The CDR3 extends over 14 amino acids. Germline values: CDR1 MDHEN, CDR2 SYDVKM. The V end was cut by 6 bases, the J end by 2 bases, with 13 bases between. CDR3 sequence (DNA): TGTGCCAGCAGCGTGACACCAAAACAAGAGACCCAGTACTTC. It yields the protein CASSVTPKQETQYF.